The clone carrying this TCR beta chain has just a few counts. The entry originates in a study of response to subunit inactivated influenza vaccine. Germline CDR1 is MDHEN and CDR2 is SYDVKM. CDR3 length: 15 amino acids. V was clipped by 6 bases and J by 4 bases, with 18 bases between them. TCRdb itself ran the RT-PCR reads through MiXCR, one entry per CDR3 protein. The repertoire holds fewer than 200,000 distinct CDR3 sequences, with approximately 9.2% as singletons. The chain employs TRBV28 and TRBJ2-5, with D perhaps matching TRBD1 (7 bases). The starting material was non-naive T cells sorted from PBMCs, obtained on the day of vaccination. This clonotype was sampled from a man aged 45 to 65 who received an inactivated influenza vaccine. CDR3 amino acids: CASRGSRGAAETQYF. CDR3 DNA sequence: TGTGCCAGCAGAGGGAGCAGGGGGGCTGCAGAGACCCAGTACTTC. Supplemented by reference TRBV28 and TRBJ2-5, the full variable domain reads DVKVTQSSRYLVKRTGEKVFLECVQDMDHENMFWYRQDPGLGLRLIYFSYDVKMKEKGDIPEGYSVSREKKERFSLILESASTNQTSMYLCASRGSRGAAETQYFGPGTRLLVL.